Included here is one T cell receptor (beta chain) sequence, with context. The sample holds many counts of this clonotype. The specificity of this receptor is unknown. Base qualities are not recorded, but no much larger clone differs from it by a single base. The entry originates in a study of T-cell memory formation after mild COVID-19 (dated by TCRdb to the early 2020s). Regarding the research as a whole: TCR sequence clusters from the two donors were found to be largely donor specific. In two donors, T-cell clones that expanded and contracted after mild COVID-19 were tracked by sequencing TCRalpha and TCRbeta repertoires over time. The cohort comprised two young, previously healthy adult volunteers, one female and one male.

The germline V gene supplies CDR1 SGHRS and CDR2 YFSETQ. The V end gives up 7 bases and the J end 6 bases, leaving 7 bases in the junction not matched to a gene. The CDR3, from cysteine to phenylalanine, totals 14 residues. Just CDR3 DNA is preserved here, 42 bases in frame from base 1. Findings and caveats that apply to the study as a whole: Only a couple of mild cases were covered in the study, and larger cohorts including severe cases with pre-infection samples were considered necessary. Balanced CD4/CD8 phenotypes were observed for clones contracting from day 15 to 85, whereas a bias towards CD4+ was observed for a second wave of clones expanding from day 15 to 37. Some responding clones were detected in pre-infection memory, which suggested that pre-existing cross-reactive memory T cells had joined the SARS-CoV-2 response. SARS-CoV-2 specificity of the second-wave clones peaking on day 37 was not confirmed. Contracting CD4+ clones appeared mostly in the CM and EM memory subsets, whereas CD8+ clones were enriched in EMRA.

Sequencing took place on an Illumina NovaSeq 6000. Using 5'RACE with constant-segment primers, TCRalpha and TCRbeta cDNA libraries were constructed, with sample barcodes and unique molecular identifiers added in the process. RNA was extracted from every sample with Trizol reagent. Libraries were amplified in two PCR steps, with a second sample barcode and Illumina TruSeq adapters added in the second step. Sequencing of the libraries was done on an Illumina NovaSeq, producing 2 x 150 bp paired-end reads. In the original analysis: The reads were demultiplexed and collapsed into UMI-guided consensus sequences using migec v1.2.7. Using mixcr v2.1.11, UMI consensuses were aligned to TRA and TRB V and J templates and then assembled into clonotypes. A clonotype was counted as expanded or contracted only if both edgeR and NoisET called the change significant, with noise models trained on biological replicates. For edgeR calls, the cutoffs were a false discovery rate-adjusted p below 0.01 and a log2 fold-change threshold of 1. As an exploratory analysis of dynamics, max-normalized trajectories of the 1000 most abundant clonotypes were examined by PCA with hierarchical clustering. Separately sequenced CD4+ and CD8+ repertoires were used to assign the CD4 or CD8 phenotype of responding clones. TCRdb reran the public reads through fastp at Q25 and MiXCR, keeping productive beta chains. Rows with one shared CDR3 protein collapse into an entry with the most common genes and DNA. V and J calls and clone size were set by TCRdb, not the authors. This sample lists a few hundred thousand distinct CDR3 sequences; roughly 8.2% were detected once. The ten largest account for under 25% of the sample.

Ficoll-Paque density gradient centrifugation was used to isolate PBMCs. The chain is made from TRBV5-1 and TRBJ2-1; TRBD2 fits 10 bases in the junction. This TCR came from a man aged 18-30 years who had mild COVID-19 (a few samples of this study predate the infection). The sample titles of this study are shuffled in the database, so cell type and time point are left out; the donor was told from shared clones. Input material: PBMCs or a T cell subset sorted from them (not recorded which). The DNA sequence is TGCGCCAGCGGGAGCGGGGGGGCGCCCAATGAGCAGTTCTTC. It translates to CASGSGGAPNEQFF.